This T cell receptor (beta chain) was documented in a study of cytomegalovirus exposure and HLA in healthy donors. Clones were read by immunoSEQ multiplex PCR, and TCRdb kept only the in-frame ones, dropping some. This table holds about 160,000 clones, roughly 95% found once. It was the approximately 130-subject validation cohort, separate from the roughly 700-subject first cohort, to which the donors belonged. The CDR3 is 15 amino acids. The germline CDR1 and CDR2 sequences are SNHLY and FYNNEI. Germline trimming cut 10 bases from V and 4 bases from J; bases unmatched to any gene: 11. The specimen sequenced was PBMCs. This receptor was obtained from a young woman in good health and CMV-seronegative. The chain links TRBV2 to TRBJ2-1; TRBD2 agrees at 9 bases. The CDR3: CATIRTSAGYNEQFF. As DNA, the CDR3 is TGTGCCACCATCAGGACTAGCGCGGGGTACAATGAGCAGTTCTTC.